This entry describes one T cell receptor (beta chain). Its antigen remains unknown. CDR1 and CDR2 from the germline V gene are MDHEN and SYDVKM. The CDR3 spans 12 residues. Trimming left V 3 bases short and J 5 bases short, with 7 bases between. These data come from a study of cytomegalovirus exposure and HLA in healthy donors. Looking at the study overall: Earlier results showed roughly 120 million unique TCR beta sequences derived from approximately 170 million T cells.

The PCR ran on 60 Vbeta and 13 Jbeta primers. As processed by the authors: A later analysis counted approximately 80 million unique TCR beta chains, some 10 million shared. Generated by immunoSEQ multiplex PCR, the TCRdb table keeps only in-frame clones and is missing some. The DNA was the basis for D and trimming; V, J and clone size are from that table. The sample lists approximately 180,000 clones, over 9.5% seen once, with 7.8% in the top ten. Study-level points and caveats: Excluded were some V segments that proved indistinguishable, including TRBV6-2 and TRBV6-3.

The clonotype was recovered from a man aged 45-60 years in good health and CMV-seropositive. V is TRBV28 and J is TRBJ1-1; D gene unclear. Material: PBMCs. Here the CDR3 reads CASSFVRTEAFF. CDR3 nucleotides: TGTGCCAGCAGTTTTGTTCGGACTGAAGCTTTCTTT.